This paragraph covers one T cell receptor beta chain sequence. A linear amplification protocol produced the TCR libraries from 450 to 500 ng of total RNA. TCRdb re-called the reads through MiXCR, storing one row per CDR3 protein. The table has about 180,000 distinct CDR3 sequences, over 60% seen once. The record originates from a study of healthy donors' naive CD4 and CD8 T cells. This CDR3 comprises 13 residues. Trimming at V came to 4 bases and at J to 8 bases, leaving 8 bases not matched to a gene. Germline values: CDR1 SQVTM, CDR2 ANQGSEA. The chain couples TRBV29-1 to TRBJ2-1; 7 bases line up with TRBD2. Source material: naive CD4+ and CD8+ T cells sorted from blood, pooled from several donors. This receptor was identified in a pool of human donors in good health; the sample pools cells from several healthy donors. DNA for the CDR3: TGCAGCGTTGTGGTGGCGGGAGTATATGAGCAGTTCTTC. This gives the protein CSVVVAGVYEQFF.